This T cell receptor (beta chain) is from a study of blood T cell repertoires in COVID-19. Trimming removed 5 bases from V and 8 bases from J; junction bases left unmatched: 8. The CDR3 has 15 residues. Germline CDR1 ENHRY, CDR2 SYGVKD. This clone has only one observation. TCRdb's copy holds only in-frame clones and misses some; the assay was immunoSEQ multiplex PCR. The data contain approximately 180,000 clones, roughly 80% of them singletons. The receptor was derived from a woman aged 45 to 65 who had recovered from COVID-19. The chain has TRBV10-3 and TRBJ1-4; 10 bases are shared with TRBD1. The sequenced sample consisted of PBMCs or T cells enriched from blood (not recorded which). Here the CDR3 DNA reads TGTGCCATCAGTCGGGACAGGGGTCGAGGAGAAAAACTGTTTTTT. Its translation: CAISRDRGRGEKLFF.